Each of the 5 T cell receptor beta chains below was sequenced from the same sample in a study of blood T cell repertoires in COVID-19. Here immunoSEQ multiplex PCR was the method, and the copy in TCRdb shows in-frame clones only, minus some. The sample holds 180,000 or so clones, 70% to 90% seen once. The sequenced sample was peripheral blood. The receptors originated from a man between 40 and 49 years old who had recovered from COVID-19.

The V call is TRBV27, the J call TRBJ2-4, with D possibly TRBD2 on 6 matching bases. V gave up 3 bases and J gave up 0 bases, with 9 bases separating them. The CDR3 contains 15 residues. Germline CDR1 reads MNHEY; CDR2 reads SMNVEV (reference sequence). CDR3 region: CASSFGGLAKNIQYF. The CDR3 coding sequence is TGTGCCAGCAGTTTCGGGGGATTAGCCAAAAACATTCAGTACTTC.

V is TRBV18 and J is TRBJ2-7, with 8 nucleotides matching TRBD1. The CDR3 consists of 13 residues. The germline V gene encodes CDR1 KGHSH and CDR2 LQKENI. The V and J ends lost 4 bases and 4 bases, in that order; junction bases with no gene match: 3. The CDR3 here is CASSQGQGYEQYF. In nucleotides, the CDR3 is TGTGCCAGCTCACAAGGACAGGGTTACGAGCAGTACTTC.

This sequence joins TRBV7-6 and TRBJ1-3; no clear D gene. V was cut by 2 bases and J by 9 bases, with 11 bases left in between. Germline assignment: CDR1 SGHVS and CDR2 FNYEAQ. The length of the CDR3 is 13 residues. CDR3 sequence reads: CASSLNPPSTIYF. In DNA, the CDR3 is TGTGCCAGCAGCTTAAATCCCCCTAGCACCATATATTTT.

The genes are TRBV3-1 (or the pseudogene TRBV3-2) and TRBJ2-2; no definite D call. V lost 0 bases and J lost 6, with 2 bases in between. Germline V lookup: CDR1 LGHDT, CDR2 YNNKEL (reference sequence). This CDR3 has 12 residues. The CDR3 sequence: CASSQDSGELFF. The CDR3 bases are TGTGCCAGCAGCCAAGACTCCGGGGAGCTGTTTTTT.

This rearrangement joins TRBV5-8 to TRBJ2-3; the match to TRBD1 covers 11 bases. Germline trimming cut 4 bases from V and 0 bases from J; bases unmatched to any gene: 4. CDR1 and CDR2 from the germline V gene are SGHTS and YDEGEE. The CDR3 spans 16 residues. The DNA for the CDR3 is TGTGCCAGCAGCCAGGGACAGGGGGTGAGCACAGATACGCAGTATTTT. It yields the protein CASSQGQGVSTDTQYF. The full variable domain, with the rest looked up from reference TRBV5-8 and TRBJ2-3, is EAGVTQSPTHLIKTRGQQATLRCSPISGHTSVYWYQQALGLGLQFLLWYDEGEERNRGNFPPRFSGRQFPNYSSELNVNALELEDSALYLCASSQGQGVSTDTQYFGPGTRLTVL.